Presented here are 5 T cell receptor beta chains from one specimen sequenced in a study of shared clonotypes between healthy human individuals. Sequencing used immunoSEQ multiplex PCR; TCRdb keeps in-frame clones, though not all of them. Counted here are about 510,000 clones, nearly 80% occurring once; the ten biggest clones make up around 13%. Sequencing was done on a sample of PBMCs. These TCRs come from a woman aged 40-49 years in good health. Some clones in this sample may be carry-over from other donors' samples.

This clone has a single count. The rearrangement uses TRBV7-3 and TRBJ2-7, with 8 bases fitting TRBD1. This CDR3 region has 14 residues. Germline CDR1 is SGHTA and CDR2 is FQGTGA. Trimming cost V 5 bases and J 4 bases; bases outside gene matches: 7. CDR3 DNA: TGTGCCAGCAGCCTCGCAGGGGGCGCGTACGAGCAGTACTTC. Translating gives CASSLAGGAYEQYF.

V and J are TRBV19 and TRBJ2-5; TRBD2 agrees at 9 bases. The germline gives CDR1 LNHDA, CDR2 SQIVND (reference sequence). The CDR3 has 16 residues. The V and J ends lost 3 bases and 4 bases, in that order; junction bases with no gene match: 9. The DNA for the CDR3 is TGTGCCAGTAGTATGCAGGCGGTAGCGGGAGTAGAGACCCAGTACTTC. Amino acid sequence: CASSMQAVAGVETQYF.

The chain is built from TRBV23-1 and TRBJ1-1, with D tentatively TRBD1 (5 bases). TRBV23-1 carries the ORF label, with uncertain function. The length of the CDR3 is 14 residues. Deletions cut 4 bases from V and 3 bases from J, with 12 bases between. CDR3 sequence reads: CASSLSQGDTEAFF. Written as DNA, the CDR3 is TGCGCCAGCAGTCTTTCCCAGGGAGACACTGAAGCTTTCTTT.

The chain couples TRBV18 to TRBJ1-5; 7 bases fit TRBD1. With 3 bases clipped from V and 2 bases from J, the junction kept 10 bases outside the gene matches. CDR1 and CDR2 (germline): KGHSH, LQKENI. CDR3 size: 17 residues. Written as DNA, the CDR3 is TGTGCCAGCTCACCCGACCGGGGGACAGTGGGCAATCAGCCCCAGCATTTT. Translated: CASSPDRGTVGNQPQHF.

This clone was seen many times. The chain has TRBV28 and TRBJ1-5; D is uncertain. V lost 2 bases and J lost 2, with 16 bases in between. The CDR3 is made up of 17 amino acids. Germline-derived CDR1 and CDR2 are MDHEN and SYDVKM. The CDR3 sequence: CASSLTLGLTGNQPQHF. The CDR3 region has the DNA TGTGCCAGCAGTTTAACTTTGGGGTTAACGGGCAATCAGCCCCAGCATTTT. The full variable domain, rest sourced from reference TRBV28 and TRBJ1-5, is DVKVTQSSRYLVKRTGEKVFLECVQDMDHENMFWYRQDPGLGLRLIYFSYDVKMKEKGDIPEGYSVSREKKERFSLILESASTNQTSMYLCASSLTLGLTGNQPQHFGDGTRLSIL.